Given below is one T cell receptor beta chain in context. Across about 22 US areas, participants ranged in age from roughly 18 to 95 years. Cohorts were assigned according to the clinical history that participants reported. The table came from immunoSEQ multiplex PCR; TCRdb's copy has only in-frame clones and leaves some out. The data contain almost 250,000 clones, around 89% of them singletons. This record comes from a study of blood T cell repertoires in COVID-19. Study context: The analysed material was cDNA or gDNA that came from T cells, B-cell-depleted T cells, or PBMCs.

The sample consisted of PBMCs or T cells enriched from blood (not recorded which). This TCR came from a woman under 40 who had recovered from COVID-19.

CDR3 protein: CASSRAGVTEAFF. Written as DNA, the CDR3 is TGTGCCAGCTCCCGGGCAGGGGTGACTGAAGCTTTCTTT. The rearrangement links TRBV28 to TRBJ1-1, with D perhaps matching TRBD1 (6 bases). The CDR3 extends over 13 amino acids. Trimming took 8 bases from V and 5 from J, leaving 15 bases between them. Germline CDR1 and CDR2: MDHEN and SYDVKM.